The next 7 T cell receptor beta chains were all read from a single sample in a study of control samples from healthy donors and cancer patients (TCRdb year 2020). Libraries came from the immunoSEQ multiplex PCR assay. Drawn from immuneACCESS, this table holds only the in-frame rearrangements with V and J called that TCRdb kept. Clones are partly lost; checked studies trace under half to an unresolved V gene and leave the rest unexplained. The sample contains 100,000 to 150,000 clones, more than 75% of them found a single time. The top ten hold around 3% of the sample. Source material: blood. These receptors were obtained from a man aged 55 to 70 in good health.

The rearrangement uses TRBV6-5 and TRBJ1-5, with TRBD1 as a possible D gene (6 bases). CDR1 is MNHEY and CDR2 is SVGAGI in the germline V gene. The CDR3 covers 15 residues. V was pared by 6 bases and J by 4 bases, with 16 bases between. CDR3 DNA sequence: TGTGCCAGCAGGCCCGAGGGGGGAGAGAATCAGCCCCAGCATTTT. Residues: CASRPEGGENQPQHF.

The genes are TRBV14 and TRBJ1-2; 7 nucleotides line up with TRBD1. The V gene's germline CDR1 is SGHDN and CDR2 FVKESK. The CDR3 runs to 12 residues. V gave up 1 base and J gave up 8 bases; unmatched junction bases: 1. As DNA, the CDR3 is TGTGCCAGCAGCCAAGCGACAGGGGGCTACACCTTC. Its protein product is CASSQATGGYTF.

V usage is TRBV28 and J usage is TRBJ1-6; possibly TRBD1 for D (6 bases). V lost 3 bases to trimming and J lost 7 bases, with 10 bases between them. This CDR3 is built from 14 residues. CDR1 and CDR2 from the germline V gene are MDHEN and SYDVKM. This CDR3 reads CASSFTGINSPLHF. The CDR3 nucleotides read TGTGCCAGCAGTTTTACAGGGATCAATTCACCCCTCCACTTT.

The CDR3 is CASSQAAEGSGYTF. The CDR3, as DNA: TGTGCCAGCAGCCAAGCCGCGGAGGGGAGTGGCTACACCTTC. The rearrangement joins TRBV3-1 (or the pseudogene TRBV3-2) to TRBJ1-2, with D perhaps matching TRBD1 (5 bases). The CDR3 covers 14 residues. The germline V gene encodes CDR1 LGHDT and CDR2 YNNKEL (reference sequence). The V and J ends lost 1 base and 7 bases respectively, with 13 bases between them.

The chain joins TRBV10-3 to TRBJ1-1; D is unresolved. With 1 base removed from V and 4 bases from J, the gap between germline ends came to 7 bases. CDR3 length equals 13 residues. CDR1 and CDR2 (germline): ENHRY, SYGVKD. The CDR3 loop reads CAISEYTVTEAFF. The CDR3, as DNA: TGTGCCATCAGTGAGTACACAGTCACTGAAGCTTTCTTT.

The rearrangement links TRBV7-8 to TRBJ2-7, with a weak D call TRBD1 (6 bases). CDR3 size: 14 residues. The V end lost 1 base, the J end lost 3 bases, and 10 bases lay between the germline ends. Germline V gene sequence: CDR1 SGHVS, CDR2 FQNEAQ. CDR3 protein: CASSLDRARYEQYF. The CDR3 DNA is TGTGCCAGCAGCTTAGACAGGGCTCGCTACGAGCAGTACTTC. The whole variable domain, remainder taken from reference TRBV7-8 and TRBJ2-7, is GAGVSQSPRYKVAKRGQDVALRCDPISGHVSLFWYQQALGQGPEFLTYFQNEAQLDKSGLPSDRFFAERPEGSVSTLKIQRTQQEDSAVYLCASSLDRARYEQYFGPGTRLTVT.

The chain is built from TRBV30 and TRBJ1-2; D not resolved. Deletions cut 0 bases from V and 8 bases from J, with 10 bases between. Germline V gene sequence: CDR1 GTSNPN, CDR2 SVGIG (reference sequence). This CDR3 is 12 amino acids long. The CDR3 sequence: CAWSVAAGGYTF. CDR3 bases: TGTGCCTGGAGTGTCGCCGCGGGGGGCTACACCTTC.